This note documents a single TCR beta chain sequence. The antigen remains undetermined. Other DNA variants within this sample encode the same CDR3. The whole isolated RNA underwent reverse transcription, so sequencing captured expressed TCRB transcripts. Sequencing was performed with immunoSEQ multiplex PCR; in TCRdb, only in-frame clones are kept and a portion is missing. The table has under 850,000 clones, about an eighth seen once. Purities in excess of 98% were seen in all sorted populations. These data belong to a study of beta chain features in type 1 diabetes. Regarding the study as a whole: Researchers report that Type 1 diabetes patients had moderately but significantly shorter TCRB CDR3s across all four CD4+ subsets. When VDJ junctions were examined, type 1 diabetes patients showed fewer insertions and more deletions.

The ends lost 6 bases at V and 3 bases at J; junction bases unmatched: 7. The CDR3 has 13 residues. Germline CDR1 and CDR2: SQVTM and ANQGSEA. The chain combines TRBV29-1 with TRBJ2-7, with TRBD1 matching 8 bases. This clonotype was obtained from a man aged 18 to 30 with type 1 diabetes. Sequences were obtained from naive CD4+ T cells from blood. The CDR3 protein is CSVGWDRSYEQYF. CDR3 nucleotide sequence: TGCAGCGTGGGTTGGGACAGGAGCTACGAGCAGTACTTC.